This note documents a single T cell receptor (beta chain) sequence. The data were obtained in a study of control samples from healthy donors and cancer patients. Germline CDR1 and CDR2: SGHTA and FQGNSA. This CDR3 is 14 amino acids long. The V and J ends lost 1 base and 2 bases respectively, with 8 bases between them. Repertoires were generated with immunoSEQ multiplex PCR, while TCRdb's copy carries only in-frame clones and drops some. The sample includes about 55,000 clones, roughly 96% of them seen just once. This receptor was obtained from a man aged 30 to 45 in good health. The gene calls are TRBV7-2 and TRBJ2-5, with unresolved D. The sequenced material came from blood. CDR3: CASSLGDWQETQYF. CDR3 nucleotide sequence: TGTGCCAGCAGCTTAGGTGACTGGCAAGAGACCCAGTACTTC. The variable domain in full, completed from reference TRBV7-2 and TRBJ2-5, reads GAGVSQSPSNKVTEKGKDVELRCDPISGHTALYWYRQSLGQGLEFLIYFQGNSAPDKSGLPSDRFSAERTGGSVSTLTIQRTQQEDSAVYLCASSLGDWQETQYFGPGTRLLVL.